Below, one T cell receptor beta chain is given with its context. This clonotype appeared once. Its recognized antigen is unknown. Base qualities are missing; no much larger clone stands one base away. A single read makes a weak case. This sample was included in a study of CD8 T cells in Susac syndrome (dated by TCRdb to between 2017 and 2020). Describing the broader study: Repertoire sequencing was used to test whether CD8+ T cell activation and differentiation in Susac syndrome was antigen driven. The clonality of the CD8+ T cell repertoire was compared across approximately 11 healthy donors, about 14 Susac syndrome patients and about 16 multiple sclerosis patients.

RNA was extracted using the RNeasy kit, and about 0.5 to 1 microgram was reverse transcribed with random hexamers. The immunoSEQ multiplex PCR assay, which covers 54 Vbeta and 13 Jbeta segments, was used to amplify TCR beta CDR3 regions. To correct PCR amplification bias, a synthetic template baseline was used for both primer optimization and computational correction. The published analysis was carried out like this. Reads were annotated to V, D and J genes according to IMGT and were analyzed with immunoSEQ Analyzer, with only productive sequences retained. Clonality was computed as one minus Shannon entropy normalized by log2 of the number of productive unique sequences. Public and private clones were assessed among the 100 most prevalent clones of each patient and control. A clone was defined as Susac-specific if it was absent from the healthy and MS cohorts, from some 1,100 published viral clones and from other ImmuneACCESS disease sequences. The public reads were reprocessed in TCRdb via fastp at Q25 and MiXCR, keeping in-frame beta chains. For every CDR3 protein sequence, its rows merge into one entry that carries the most common genes and DNA. These V and J calls derive from TCRdb rather than the authors' analysis. Across this sample there are hundreds of thousands of distinct CDR3 sequences, with around 85% seen only once. The ten largest clonotypes hold about 0.12% of the sample.

Peripheral blood CD8+ and CD4+ T cells from healthy donors, Susac syndrome patients and multiple sclerosis patients were profiled by high-throughput TCR beta sequencing. The multiple sclerosis controls were treatment-naive patients who had stable or active relapsing-remitting disease and met the revised McDonald criteria. CD8+ TEMRA cells were enriched by FACS, while bulk CD8+ and CD4+ T cells were purified by magnetic negative isolation. Blood was drawn into EDTA tubes, processed within 24 hours, and PBMCs were isolated by density gradient centrifugation. PBMCs destined for TCR sequencing were cryopreserved in liquid nitrogen and later thawed in a 37 °C water bath. Purity of sorted or isolated CD4+, CD8+ and CD8+ TEMRA cells was at least 90%. General findings and caveats noted by the study authors: The study acknowledged that relatively few individuals were included in the TCR sequencing and HLA analysis.

The sample taken for sequencing was CD8+ T cells from PBMCs. The sequence derives from a human donor with multiple sclerosis.

The CDR3 is CATRDVFANTGELFF. The nucleotide sequence reads TGTGCCACCAGGGACGTATTCGCGAACACCGGGGAGCTGTTTTTT. The chain joins TRBV19 to TRBJ2-2; the D gene may be TRBD1 or TRBD2, since each aligns over 5 bases. CDR3 length: 15 amino acids, cysteine to phenylalanine. The entry retains the CDR3 DNA only, 45 bases that are in frame from base 1. From the germline V gene (reference sequence), CDR1 is LNHDA and CDR2 is SQIVND. The junction shows trimming of 10 bases on V and 0 bases on J, plus 15 bases between the germline ends. Beyond the CDR3, the reference TRBV19 and TRBJ2-2 genes provide the residues; the full variable domain reads: DGGITQSPKYLFRKEGQNVTLSCEQNLNHDAMYWYRQDPGQGLRLIYYSQIVNDFQKGDIAEGYSVSREKKESFPLTVTSAQKNPTAFYLCATRDVFANTGELFFGEGSRLTVL.